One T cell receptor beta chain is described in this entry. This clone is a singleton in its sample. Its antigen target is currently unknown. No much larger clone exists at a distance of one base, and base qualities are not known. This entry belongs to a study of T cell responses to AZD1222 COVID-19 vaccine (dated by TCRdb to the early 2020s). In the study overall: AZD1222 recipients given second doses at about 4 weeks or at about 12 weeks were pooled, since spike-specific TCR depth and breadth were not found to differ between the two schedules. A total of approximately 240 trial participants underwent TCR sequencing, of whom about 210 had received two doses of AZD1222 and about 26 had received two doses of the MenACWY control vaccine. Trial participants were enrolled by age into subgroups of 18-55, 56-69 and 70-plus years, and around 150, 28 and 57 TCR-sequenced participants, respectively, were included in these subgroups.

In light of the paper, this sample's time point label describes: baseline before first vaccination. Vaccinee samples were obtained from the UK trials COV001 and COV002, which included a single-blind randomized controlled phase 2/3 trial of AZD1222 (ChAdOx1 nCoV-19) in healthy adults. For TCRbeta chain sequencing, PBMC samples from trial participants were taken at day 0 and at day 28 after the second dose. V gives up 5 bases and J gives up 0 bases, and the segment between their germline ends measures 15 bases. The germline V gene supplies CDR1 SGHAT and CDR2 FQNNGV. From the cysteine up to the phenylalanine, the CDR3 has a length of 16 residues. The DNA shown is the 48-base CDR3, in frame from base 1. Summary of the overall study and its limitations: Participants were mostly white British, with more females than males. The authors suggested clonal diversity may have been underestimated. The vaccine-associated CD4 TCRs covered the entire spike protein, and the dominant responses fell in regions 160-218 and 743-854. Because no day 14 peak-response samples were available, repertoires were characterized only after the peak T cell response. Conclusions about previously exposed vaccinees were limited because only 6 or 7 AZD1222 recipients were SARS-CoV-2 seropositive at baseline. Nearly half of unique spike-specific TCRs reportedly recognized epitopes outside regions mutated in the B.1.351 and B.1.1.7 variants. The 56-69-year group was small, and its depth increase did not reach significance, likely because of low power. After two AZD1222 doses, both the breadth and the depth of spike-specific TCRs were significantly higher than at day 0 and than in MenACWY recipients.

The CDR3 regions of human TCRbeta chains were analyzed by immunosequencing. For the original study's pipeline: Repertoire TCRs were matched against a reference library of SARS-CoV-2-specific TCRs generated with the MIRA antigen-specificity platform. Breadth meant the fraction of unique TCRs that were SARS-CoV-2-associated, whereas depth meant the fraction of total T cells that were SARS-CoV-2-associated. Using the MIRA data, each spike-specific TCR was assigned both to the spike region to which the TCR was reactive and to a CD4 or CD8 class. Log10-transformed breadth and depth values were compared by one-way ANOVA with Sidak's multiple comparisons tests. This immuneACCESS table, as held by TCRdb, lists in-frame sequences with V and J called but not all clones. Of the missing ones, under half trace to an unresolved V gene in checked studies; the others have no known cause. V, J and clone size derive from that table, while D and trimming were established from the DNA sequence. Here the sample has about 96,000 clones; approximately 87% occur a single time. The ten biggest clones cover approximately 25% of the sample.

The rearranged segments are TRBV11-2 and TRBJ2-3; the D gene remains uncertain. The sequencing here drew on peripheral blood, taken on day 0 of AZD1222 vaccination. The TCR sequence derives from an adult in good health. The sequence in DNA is TGTGCCAGCAGCACACTACGTGGCAGGAGCACAGATACGCAGTATTTT. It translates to CASSTLRGRSTDTQYF. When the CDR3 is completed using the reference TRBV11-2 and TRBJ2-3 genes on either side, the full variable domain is EAGVAQSPRYKIIEKRQSVAFWCNPISGHATLYWYQQILGQGPKLLIQFQNNGVVDDSQLPKDRFSAERLKGVDSTLKIQPAKLEDSAVYLCASSTLRGRSTDTQYFGPGTRLTVL.